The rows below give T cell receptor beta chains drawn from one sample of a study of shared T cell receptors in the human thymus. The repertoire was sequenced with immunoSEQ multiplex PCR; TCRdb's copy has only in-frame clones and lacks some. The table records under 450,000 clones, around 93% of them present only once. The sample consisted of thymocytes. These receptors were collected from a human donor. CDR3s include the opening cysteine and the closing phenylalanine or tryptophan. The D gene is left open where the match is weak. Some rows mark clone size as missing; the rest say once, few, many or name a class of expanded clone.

CASSAQRAGGRRSNEKLFF	TGTGCCAGCAGCGCACAACGAGCCGGGGGGCGAAGGTCTAATGAAAAACTGTTTTTT	TRBV9	TRBJ1-4	-	-
CASSQDRAGSTDTQYF	TGCGCCAGCAGCCAAGATCGAGCGGGGTCCACAGATACGCAGTATTTT	TRBV4-1	TRBJ2-3	TRBD2	-
CASSPYAGLAGGPRYEQYF	TGTGCCAGCAGCCCATACGCGGGACTAGCGGGAGGGCCTAGGTACGAGCAGTACTTC	TRBV14	TRBJ2-7	TRBD2	once
CASSESRFTDTQYF	TGTGCCAGCAGTGAAAGTCGGTTCACAGATACGCAGTATTTT	TRBV6-4	TRBJ2-3	-	-
CAISPRNDRGPYEQYF	TGTGCCATCAGCCCGAGGAATGACAGGGGACCCTACGAGCAGTACTTC	TRBV10-3	TRBJ2-7	TRBD1	once
CASSPNPTGPRFQPQHF	TGTGCCAGCAGTCCAAACCCGACAGGCCCCAGGTTTCAGCCCCAGCATTTT	TRBV28	TRBJ1-5	-	-
CASSQDPRRATTNEKLFF	TGCGCCAGCAGCCAAGACCCCCGCAGGGCTACAACTAATGAAAAACTGTTTTTT	TRBV4-1	TRBJ1-4	-	once
CASSFTGTTSTDTQYF	TGCGCCAGCAGCTTCACAGGGACCACTAGCACAGATACGCAGTATTTT	TRBV4-3	TRBJ2-3	-	-
CASITGGSNYGYTF	TGTGCCAGCATCACAGGGGGATCTAACTATGGCTACACCTTC	TRBV28	TRBJ1-2	TRBD1	-
CASSIAQWQETQYF	TGTGCCAGTAGTATAGCTCAATGGCAAGAGACCCAGTACTTC	TRBV19	TRBJ2-5	-	-